Reported below is one T cell receptor (delta chain). What it recognizes is unknown. This sample is part of a study of Vδ1+ human thymocytes. Study results and limitations: Thymic delta-chain repertoires held roughly 20% Vdelta2 sequences and few Vdelta3, despite high sort purity. Thymic TRG and TRD repertoires appeared highly polyclonal.

RNA was extracted from the cells and then reverse transcribed. Pooled V-gene forward primers with one constant-region reverse primer generated the CDR3 amplicons by multiplex PCR. TCRdb reprocessed the multiplex PCR reads using CATT. The table records some 55,000 delta-chain clones, less than 20% of them present only once. The CDR3 spans 15 residues. CDR1 TSWWSYY and CDR2 QGS come from the germline V gene. Trimming stripped 4 bases from V and 0 bases from J, with 12 bases between. This chain joins TRDV1 and TRDJ1; D not certain. The origin of this receptor is a boy under two years old who had congenital heart surgery. The material sequenced was Vdelta1+ gamma-delta thymocytes from the thymus. Subset denoted: FACS-sorted CD3+ TCRalphabeta- TCRVdelta1+ TCRVdelta2- thymocytes. Written as DNA, the CDR3 is TGTGCTCTTGGGGCCTGTTCCCTTTACACCGATAAACTCATCTTT. Translating it yields CALGACSLYTDKLIF.